The rows below give T cell receptor beta chains drawn from one sample of a study of blood T cell repertoires in COVID-19. The repertoire was sequenced with immunoSEQ multiplex PCR; TCRdb's copy has only in-frame clones and lacks some. The sample has 430,000 or so clones; 85% to 90% are singletons. Sequenced material: peripheral blood. The receptors stem from a man between 18 and 29 years old with COVID-19, enrolled during active disease. Both conserved end residues are trimmed from each CDR3. The order of the fields is V gene, CDR3 protein.

V: TRBV9
CDR3: ASSAYDTQY

V: TRBV19
CDR3: ASRLAGVNEQF

V: TRBV19
CDR3: ASSLRTPNNEQF

V: TRBV18
CDR3: ASSPSPSGGRNTQY

V: TRBV6-1
CDR3: ASSDMTSGTSRQF

V: TRBV18
CDR3: ASSPNTGQETQY

V: TRBV4-1
CDR3: ASSQRDSSFVEQY

V: TRBV7-2
CDR3: ASSTAAGTEAF

V: TRBV6-5
CDR3: ASSLQGTGTGELF

V: TRBV15
CDR3: ATSRDSGRLSYEQY

V: TRBV2
CDR3: ASSEMTWQPQH

V: TRBV5-1
CDR3: ASSLDSDGYT

V: TRBV7-6
CDR3: ASSLSFRDRVPDEQF

V: TRBV10-3
CDR3: AISASVGTGMQVGETQY

V: TRBV18
CDR3: ASSPFDSNTEAF

V: TRBV6-6
CDR3: ASSPNIRQGRYYGYT

V: TRBV18
CDR3: ASSGEGMGHEQY

V: TRBV5-5
CDR3: ASSLAASKGYT

V: TRBV2
CDR3: ASSPQGWSNQPQH

V: TRBV6-5
CDR3: ASIPRVAGELF

V: TRBV6-1
CDR3: ASSEWTSGASTDTQY

V: TRBV12-1
CDR3: ASSFARGGIGGYT

V: TRBV15
CDR3: ATSRRARTGELF

V: TRBV11-2
CDR3: ASSIDRGGRPQH